The 28 T cell receptor beta chains given below trace back to one sample, sequenced in a study of T cells after yellow fever vaccination. From the 5' RACE reads, TCRdb called clonotypes with MiXCR, one entry per CDR3 protein. The sample consists of some 150,000 distinct CDR3 sequences, roughly 9% of them appearing once. This specimen consisted of CD8+ T cells sorted from PBMCs, obtained 45 days after the yellow fever booster vaccination. The receptors were gathered from a man younger than 35 who received the YFV17D yellow fever vaccine.

CDR3 region: CASSLSGWDFYNEQFF. The CDR3, as DNA: TGTGCCAGCAGTTTATCGGGGTGGGATTTCTACAATGAGCAGTTCTTC. The V gene is TRBV12-3 or TRBV12-4, the J gene TRBJ2-1, with D perhaps matching TRBD2 (5 bases). This CDR3 has 16 residues. Between the trimmed V and J ends, which lost 2 bases and 3 bases, there was a span of 14 bases.

This clonotype appeared many times. CDR3 region: CASSEDPPGAFQETQYF. The CDR3 region has the DNA TGTGCCAGCAGTGAAGACCCCCCCGGGGCCTTCCAAGAGACCCAGTACTTC. The genes are TRBV6-1 and TRBJ2-5, with D tentatively TRBD1 or TRBD2 (5 bases each). The CDR3 spans 17 residues. V lost 1 base and J 1 base, leaving 16 bases between the germline ends. From germline, CDR1 is MNHNS and CDR2 SASEGT.

The table lists this clonotype with a few counts. The CDR3 DNA reads as TGTGCCAGCAGTTACTTTGGGGCCTCGGGGAACACCGGGGAGCTGTTTTTT. Protein: CASSYFGASGNTGELFF. The chain joins TRBV6-5 to TRBJ2-2, with a weak D call TRBD1 (5 bases). The CDR3 loop spans 17 amino acids. Germline loops: CDR1 MNHEY, CDR2 SVGAGI. V shed 1 base and J shed 1 base, with 13 bases lying between them.

The CDR3 reads CASSRQGAQPQHF. CDR3 DNA sequence: TGTGCCAGCAGTCGACAGGGGGCTCAGCCCCAGCATTTT. The V call is TRBV27, the J call TRBJ1-5, with 10 bases that match TRBD1. There are 13 residues in the CDR3. Per germline, CDR1 MNHEY and CDR2 SMNVEV (reference sequence). V lost 5 bases, J lost 6 bases, and 1 base stayed unmatched.

In its sample, this clonotype was seen a few times. This chain joins TRBV7-9 and TRBJ1-2; possibly TRBD1 for D (5 bases). There are 16 residues in the CDR3. V lost 5 bases, J lost 8 bases, and 24 bases lay in between. Germline lookup yields CDR1 SEHNR and CDR2 FQNEAQ (reference sequence). The CDR3, as DNA: TGTGCCAGCAGCCTAGGTGGGACCTCCTATGGTTGGGGCTACACCTTC. Its protein is CASSLGGTSYGWGYTF.

This clonotype has just a few counts. The chain couples TRBV29-1 to TRBJ1-2, with 7 bases lining up with TRBD1. V was clipped by 7 bases and J by 1 base; unmatched bases: 6. The germline gives CDR1 SQVTM, CDR2 ANQGSEA. This CDR3 comprises 13 residues. The CDR3 region has the DNA TGCAGCGCTCAGGGGGGACTTAACTATGGCTACACCTTC. Translation: CSAQGGLNYGYTF.

The genes are TRBV18 and TRBJ2-7; D call uncertain. The CDR3 has 15 amino acids. V lost 2 bases to trimming and J lost 0 bases, with 11 bases between them. Germline V gene data show CDR1 as KGHSH and CDR2 as LQKENI. In DNA form, the CDR3 reads TGTGCCAGCTCACCAGGCAGCGCGAGCTCCTACGAGCAGTACGTC. Its translation is CASSPGSASSYEQYV.

The V call is TRBV4-3, the J call TRBJ1-4; 7 positions match TRBD1. CDR3 length: 13 residues. The V gene's germline CDR1 is LGHNA and CDR2 YSLEER. V shed 4 bases, J shed 8 bases, and the junction held 4 bases outside the gene matches. The CDR3 region is CASSPGQREKLFF. The CDR3 DNA reads as TGCGCCAGCAGCCCGGGACAGCGGGAAAAACTGTTTTTT.

The V and J genes are TRBV7-9 and TRBJ2-5; no firm D call. The CDR3 is 14 amino acids. Trimming stripped 5 bases from V and 2 bases from J, with 12 bases between. Germline loops: CDR1 SEHNR, CDR2 FQNEAQ (reference sequence). The DNA for the CDR3 is TGTGCCAGCAGCCACCCCGGTGGGCAAGAGACCCAGTACTTC. It encodes CASSHPGGQETQYF.

V gene TRBV7-3 combines with J gene TRBJ2-3; D is possibly TRBD1 (6 bases). The CDR3 sequence is 15 residues long. Germline CDR1 SGHTA, CDR2 FQGTGA. V was trimmed by 5 bases and J by 3 bases, leaving 15 bases between them. The CDR3, as DNA: TGTGCCAGCAGCCCCCTAGGGGGACCTACAGATACGCAGTATTTT. Residues: CASSPLGGPTDTQYF.

The chain has TRBV14 and TRBJ2-7, with a tentative D call TRBD1 (6 bases). The length of the CDR3 is 13 residues. Germline V gives CDR1 SGHDN, CDR2 FVKESK. The V and J ends lost 4 bases and 6 bases respectively, with 13 bases between them. This chain's CDR3 is CASSPGTWSEQYV. The CDR3, as DNA: TGTGCCAGCAGCCCGGGGACATGGAGCGAGCAGTACGTC.

The J gene is TRBJ2-5, the V gene TRBV27, with D unresolved. The length of the CDR3 is 13 residues. Looked up from germline, CDR1 is MNHEY and CDR2 is SMNVEV (reference sequence). Trimming shortened V by 3 bases and J by 9 bases, and 14 bases separated the two germline ends. The CDR3 nucleotides read TGTGCCAGCAGTTTGGGGATAAGAGGACCCCAGTACTTC. Translation: CASSLGIRGPQYF.

Relative to its sample, this clonotype is medium-sized. This chain uses TRBV6-2 or TRBV6-3 with TRBJ2-1; 9 nucleotides line up with TRBD2. This CDR3 is built from 15 residues. Looked up from germline, CDR1 is MNHEY and CDR2 is SVGEGT. V trimming: 2 bases; J trimming: 7 bases; junction bases outside the gene matches: 6. For the CDR3, the DNA is TGTGCCAGCAGTTACGAGGTAGCGGGGGCAAATGAGCAGTTCTTC. This codes for CASSYEVAGANEQFF.

This clonotype was counted between two and nine times. The rearrangement links TRBV7-9 to TRBJ2-3; no clear D. The V and J ends lost 5 bases and 2 bases respectively, with 14 bases between them. Germline V gene data show CDR1 as SEHNR and CDR2 as FQNEAQ (reference sequence). This CDR3 has 15 residues. In DNA form, the CDR3 reads TGTGCCAGCAGCCCTCAACAAGCCCACACAGATACGCAGTATTTT. Its translation: CASSPQQAHTDTQYF.

This clonotype was seen ten or more times. The chain links TRBV27 to TRBJ2-7; no clear D. CDR1 is MNHEY and CDR2 is SMNVEV in the germline V gene (reference sequence). The CDR3 has 13 residues. Trimming pared 6 bases from V and 2 bases from J, leaving 11 bases between. This chain's CDR3 is CASSLGPPYEQYF. The DNA of the CDR3 is TGTGCCAGCAGCCTAGGGCCGCCCTACGAGCAGTACTTC.

The chain uses TRBV7-9 and TRBJ2-7; 9 nucleotides align to TRBD1. The CDR3 spans 16 residues. Germline V gene sequence: CDR1 SEHNR, CDR2 FQNEAQ (reference sequence). The V gene end was trimmed by 3 bases and the J gene end by 0 bases; junction bases not matched to a gene: 6. CDR3 loop: CASSFSGTGLSYEQYV. CDR3 sequence (DNA): TGTGCCAGCAGCTTTTCAGGGACAGGGCTCTCCTACGAGCAGTACGTC.

This clonotype showed up many times. The rearrangement links TRBV6-2 or TRBV6-3 to TRBJ2-3, with D unclear. Germline CDR1 reads MNHEY; CDR2 reads SVGEGT. This CDR3 comprises 14 residues. V lost 0 bases to trimming and J lost 0 bases, with 4 bases between them. CDR3 nucleotides: TGTGCCAGCAGTTACTCGACTAGCACAGATACGCAGTATTTT. This gives the protein CASSYSTSTDTQYF.

V is TRBV29-1 and J is TRBJ2-7; 7 bases are a match to TRBD1. The CDR3 is 13 amino acids. The germline V gene encodes CDR1 SQVTM and CDR2 ANQGSEA. V lost 6 bases and J lost 2; bases outside the gene matches: 7. Here the CDR3 DNA reads TGCAGCGTAGTACCGACAGGGCCCTACGAGCAGTACTTC. Translating it yields CSVVPTGPYEQYF.

A few counts support this clonotype. This chain links TRBV4-2 with TRBJ2-7; TRBD2 matches at 13 bases. Germline V gene data show CDR1 as LGHNA and CDR2 as YNFKEQ. This CDR3 has 16 residues. Losses at the gene ends were 5 bases for V and 2 bases for J; bases not matched to a gene: 6. The chain's CDR3 is CASSEGLAGDTYEQYF. DNA of the CDR3: TGTGCCAGCAGCGAAGGACTAGCGGGGGATACCTACGAGCAGTACTTC.

This clonotype was seen a handful of times. The CDR3 DNA follows: TGTGCCAGCAGCGAGGGACAGGGACCGAACACTGAAGCTTTCTTT. Amino acid sequence: CASSEGQGPNTEAFF. This chain links TRBV7-9 with TRBJ1-1, with 9 nucleotides matching TRBD1. Per germline, CDR1 SEHNR and CDR2 FQNEAQ (reference sequence). J gave up 1 base and V 5 bases, and 5 bases lay outside the gene matches. The CDR3 is made up of 15 amino acids. Full variable domain (rest looked up from reference TRBV7-9 and TRBJ1-1): DTGVSQNPRHKITKRGQNVTFRCDPISEHNRLYWYRQTLGQGPEFLTYFQNEAQLEKSRLLSDRFSAERPKGSFSTLEIQRTEQGDSAMYLCASSEGQGPNTEAFFGQGTRLTVV.

The genes are TRBV7-9 and TRBJ2-2; D unclear. Germline-derived CDR1 and CDR2 are SEHNR and FQNEAQ (reference sequence). The CDR3 has 13 amino acids. Trimming removed 11 bases at V and 1 base at J, with 11 bases between. For the CDR3, the DNA is TGTGCCGAGATTCCGGGGAACACCGGGGAGCTGTTTTTT. Translation: CAEIPGNTGELFF.

The chain links TRBV9 to TRBJ1-3, with TRBD1 as a possible D gene (6 bases). Between the trimmed V and J ends, which lost 3 bases and 4 bases, there was a span of 8 bases. CDR3 length: 13 amino acids. Germline lookup yields CDR1 SGDLS and CDR2 YYNGEE. CDR3 sequence: CASSADRGNTIYF. CDR3 bases: TGTGCCAGCAGCGCTGACAGGGGAAACACCATATATTTT. The whole variable domain, remainder taken from reference TRBV9 and TRBJ1-3, is DSGVTQTPKHLITATGQRVTLRCSPRSGDLSVYWYQQSLDQGLQFLIQYYNGEERAKGNILERFSAQQFPDLHSELNLSSLELGDSALYFCASSADRGNTIYFGEGSWLTVV.

This clonotype was seen more than once but under ten times. The V gene is TRBV3-1, the J gene TRBJ2-7, with 7 bases fitting TRBD2. This CDR3 is 13 amino acids long. CDR1 and CDR2 (germline): LGHDT, YNNKEL (reference sequence). V trimming: 1 base; J trimming: 3 bases; junction bases outside the gene matches: 0. CDR3 region: CASSQGTSYEQYV. The CDR3 DNA reads as TGTGCCAGCAGCCAAGGGACTAGCTACGAGCAGTACGTC.

The chain combines TRBV11-2 with TRBJ1-1, with no clear D. Per the germline V gene, CDR1 is SGHAT and CDR2 is FQNNGV. The CDR3 extends over 15 amino acids. Between the trimmed V and J ends, which lost 5 bases and 1 base, there was a span of 14 bases. The chain's CDR3 is CASSPTRGQNTEAFF. CDR3 bases: TGTGCCAGCAGCCCGACCCGGGGTCAGAACACTGAAGCTTTCTTT. The variable domain in full, completed from reference TRBV11-2 and TRBJ1-1, reads EAGVAQSPRYKIIEKRQSVAFWCNPISGHATLYWYQQILGQGPKLLIQFQNNGVVDDSQLPKDRFSAERLKGVDSTLKIQPAKLEDSAVYLCASSPTRGQNTEAFFGQGTRLTVV.

This clonotype was counted between two and nine times. The chain uses TRBV7-9 and TRBJ2-5; TRBD2 might be the D (6 bases). The V gene's germline CDR1 is SEHNR and CDR2 FQNEAQ (reference sequence). This CDR3 spans 13 amino acids. V dropped 7 bases and J dropped 1 base, with 10 bases sitting between them. CDR3 sequence: CASTRGFQETQYF. For the CDR3, the DNA is TGTGCCAGCACCCGGGGGTTCCAAGAGACCCAGTACTTC.

In its sample, this clonotype was seen a few times. The CDR3 region is CASRGGVFYNEQFF. The DNA for the CDR3 is TGTGCCAGCAGAGGAGGGGTTTTCTACAATGAGCAGTTCTTC. J is TRBJ2-1 and V is TRBV3-1; D may be TRBD2 (6 bases). The germline gives CDR1 LGHDT, CDR2 YNNKEL (reference sequence). The CDR3 covers 14 residues. Trimming took 6 bases from V and 3 from J, leaving 12 bases between them.

This clonotype was recorded a few times. The chain's CDR3 is CASSLTGTSYEQFF. CDR3 nucleotide sequence: TGCGCCAGCAGCTTGACCGGGACTAGCTATGAGCAGTTCTTC. The V and J genes are TRBV5-1 and TRBJ2-1; TRBD2 matches 9 bases. Trimming cost V 1 base and J 8 bases; bases outside gene matches: 4. Germline V CDR1 and CDR2: SGHRS, YFSETQ. CDR3 length: 14 residues.

The CDR3 loop reads CATATRSSGELFF. CDR3 nucleotide sequence: TGTGCCACCGCGACTAGGTCGTCCGGGGAGCTGTTTTTT. The chain recombines TRBV15 with TRBJ2-2; D may be TRBD2 (6 bases). CDR1 and CDR2 from the germline V gene are LNHNV and YYDKDF (reference sequence). Trimming cost V 8 bases and J 6 bases, with 13 bases left between them. This CDR3 region has 13 residues.